The rows below give T cell receptor beta chains drawn from one sample of a study of neoadjuvant anti-PD-1 for oral cavity cancer. TCRdb keeps only in-frame clones here, not all; method: immunoSEQ multiplex PCR. Counted here are tens of thousands of clones, about 84% occurring once; the ten biggest clones make up approximately 3.4%. The sample in question was PBMCs, obtained before nivolumab (anti-PD-1) treatment. The receptor source for this set is a person between 40 and 85 years old with oral cavity squamous cell carcinoma. CDR3s include the opening cysteine and the closing phenylalanine or tryptophan. D genes are given only for firm matches. A clone size is listed for some rows: how often the clone was seen (once, few, many), or a class if it is expanded.

d_gene	abundance	j_gene	v_gene	CDR3nt	CDR3aa
-	once	TRBJ1-1	TRBV27	TGTGCCAGCAGTTTGTCGACGGGGAACACTGAAGCTTTCTTT	CASSLSTGNTEAFF
-	once	TRBJ1-1	TRBV10-3	TGTGCCATCAGTGAGGTCGACACTGAAGCTTTCTTT	CAISEVDTEAFF
-	-	TRBJ1-1	TRBV7-2	TGTGCCAGCAGCCGAGTCCGGGTTGCCACTGAAGCTTTCTTT	CASSRVRVATEAFF
-	few	TRBJ2-7	TRBV7-9	TGTGCCAGCAGCTTGGGACCGGTGGGGTACGAGCAGTACTTC	CASSLGPVGYEQYF
TRBD1	-	TRBJ1-5	TRBV5-6	TGTGCCAGCAGCTTGGGACAGGGGTATGATCAGCCCCAGCATTTT	CASSLGQGYDQPQHF
-	once	TRBJ1-1	TRBV15	TGTGCCACCAGCAGAGATCCGCAGCGGACCACTGAAGCTTTCTTT	CATSRDPQRTTEAFF
TRBD2	once	TRBJ2-3	TRBV14	TGTGCCAGCAGCCGAACCACTAGCGTTAGCACAGATACGCAGTATTTT	CASSRTTSVSTDTQYF
-	-	TRBJ1-4	TRBV6-6	TGTGCCAGCAGCCTCGTACAGGGTGCAACTAATGAAAAACTGTTTTTT	CASSLVQGATNEKLFF
-	many	TRBJ1-4	TRBV29-1	TGCAGCGTTGAAGATGCCAGGCGGGGAAAACTGTTTTTT	CSVEDARRGKLFF
TRBD1	-	TRBJ1-1	TRBV28	TGTGCCAGCAGTTTGATCTTCGGGACAGGGAGTAACACTGAAGCTTTCTTT	CASSLIFGTGSNTEAFF
-	once	TRBJ2-7	TRBV5-8	TGTGCCAGCAGCCCTCGGGCGGACTCCTACGAGCAGTACTTC	CASSPRADSYEQYF
TRBD2	once	TRBJ2-3	TRBV10-3	TGTGCCATCAGTGAACAAGCGGGAGTGTCGGATACGCAGTATTTT	CAISEQAGVSDTQYF
TRBD1	-	TRBJ1-5	TRBV27	TGTGCCAGCAGCCAGGGGGCTGGTCAGCCCCAGCATTTT	CASSQGAGQPQHF
TRBD1	-	TRBJ1-4	TRBV7-6	TGTGCCAGCAGCTTATACGGACAGGCCGTTGCAACTAATGAAAAACTGTTTTTT	CASSLYGQAVATNEKLFF
-	-	TRBJ2-3	TRBV2	TGTGCCTTAGCCGCGGATACGCAGTATTTT	CALAADTQYF
-	-	TRBJ2-1	TRBV11-3	TGTGCCAGCAGCCCCGGGACGGAAAGTTACAATGAGCAGTTCTTC	CASSPGTESYNEQFF
-	once	TRBJ2-3	TRBV6-1	TGTGCCAGCCAGGAAGTCACAGATACGCAGTATTTT	CASQEVTDTQYF
TRBD2	-	TRBJ2-7	TRBV7-9	TGTGCCAGCAGCTTAACTAGCGGGGCCTCTCTCGAGCAGTACTTC	CASSLTSGASLEQYF
-	-	TRBJ1-1	TRBV9	TGTGCCAGCAGCCCCAGGGAGGGGGTCTACACTGAAGCTTTCTTT	CASSPREGVYTEAFF
-	few	TRBJ1-5	TRBV19	TGTGCCAGTAGTATCTTCCCGTATCAGCCCCAGCATTTT	CASSIFPYQPQHF
-	-	TRBJ1-1	TRBV7-9	TGTGCCAGCAGCCCTTCGGGGCAGGCTCTTGCTTTCTTT	CASSPSGQALAFF
-	few	TRBJ1-5	TRBV5-1	TGCGCCAGCAGTGAGGGTTATAGCAATCAGCCCCAGCATTTT	CASSEGYSNQPQHF
-	once	TRBJ2-7	TRBV15	TGTGCCACCAGCAGAGATCGGGAGACAGGTCCCTACGAGCAGTACTTC	CATSRDRETGPYEQYF
TRBD2	-	TRBJ2-1	TRBV29-1	TGCAGCGTTGACCCAGCGGGAGGCCGTAGGAATGAGCAGTTCTTC	CSVDPAGGRRNEQFF
-	-	TRBJ1-1	TRBV2	TGTGCCAGCGGAGTGGCGGCACAGGGTATGGGAACTGAAGCTTTCTTT	CASGVAAQGMGTEAFF
TRBD1	-	TRBJ1-2	TRBV11-2	TGTGCCAGCAGCAGTGGACAGGGCTCGTGGTATGGCTACACCTTC	CASSSGQGSWYGYTF
TRBD2	medium-sized	TRBJ2-2	TRBV29-1	TGCAGCGTCAACGGGGAGGGAAACACCGGGGAGCTGTTTTTT	CSVNGEGNTGELFF
-	-	TRBJ2-1	TRBV29-1	TGCAGCGTTTCGGTGCCCAGGGATCATGAGCAGTTCTTC	CSVSVPRDHEQFF
TRBD2	once	TRBJ2-7	TRBV9	TGTGCCAGCAGCGTAGGTAGCGGGAGTCTGGGCGAGCAGTACTTC	CASSVGSGSLGEQYF
-	-	TRBJ1-5	TRBV2	TGTGCCAGCATTGAGGACGGGGCCTCGCAGCCCCAGCATTTT	CASIEDGASQPQHF
-	-	TRBJ2-1	TRBV10-1	TGCGCCAGCAGTGAGTCGGGGGGAGTTGGCTACAATGAGCAGTTCTTC	CASSESGGVGYNEQFF
TRBD1	-	TRBJ2-7	TRBV5-1	TGCGCCAGCAGCGTGGGCCGCAGGGGGCTGAACGAGCAGTACTTC	CASSVGRRGLNEQYF
-	-	TRBJ2-5	TRBV7-2	TGTGCCAGCAGCTTAGCGGGGGAGACCCAGTACTTC	CASSLAGETQYF
-	medium-sized	TRBJ1-2	TRBV6-5	TGTGCCAGCAGACCCCAGGAAGACGGCTACACCTTC	CASRPQEDGYTF
-	-	TRBJ2-3	TRBV10-1	TGCGCCAGCAGTGATGCCGGCACAGATACGCAGTATTTT	CASSDAGTDTQYF
-	-	TRBJ2-5	TRBV4-1	TGCGCCAGCAGCCAAGTACAGGGCGAGCGAGAGACCCAGTACTTC	CASSQVQGERETQYF
-	once	TRBJ1-1	TRBV5-8	TGTGCCAGCAGCTTGTACGGGGTCATGAACACTGAAGCTTTCTTT	CASSLYGVMNTEAFF
-	-	TRBJ2-2	TRBV11-2	TGTGCCAGCAGCTTAGGCACCGGGGAGCTGTTTTTT	CASSLGTGELFF
-	few	TRBJ2-1	TRBV5-6	TGTGCCAGCAGCCCCAGGGTCAGCAATGAGCAGTTCTTC	CASSPRVSNEQFF
TRBD2	-	TRBJ2-1	TRBV19	TGTGCCAGTAGTATAGTTAGTAGCGGGAGTTACAATGAGCAGTTCTTC	CASSIVSSGSYNEQFF
TRBD2	few	TRBJ2-3	TRBV19	TGTGCCAGTAGTATTTCGGGAGGGCCGTCAGATACGCAGTATTTT	CASSISGGPSDTQYF
TRBD1	-	TRBJ1-1	TRBV6-5	TGTGCCAGCAGTTGGACAGGGGGCGTCACTGAAGCTTTCTTT	CASSWTGGVTEAFF
-	once	TRBJ1-5	TRBV5-6	TGTGCCAGCAGCTTATCCGGGGGCAGCAATCAGCCCCAGCATTTT	CASSLSGGSNQPQHF
-	-	TRBJ1-1	TRBV5-1	TGCGCCAGCAGCTTGGACCAAAAGACGACTGAAGCTTTCTTT	CASSLDQKTTEAFF
-	-	TRBJ1-2	TRBV19	TGTGCCAGCCGCGAGGCAGGACCTAACTATGGCTACACCTTC	CASREAGPNYGYTF
-	once	TRBJ2-1	TRBV5-1	TGCGCCAGCAGCCTCGGGGGTGAAAGCTCCTACAATGAGCAGTTCTTC	CASSLGGESSYNEQFF
TRBD1	-	TRBJ2-7	TRBV6-5	TGTGCCAGCAGCCATGGGACAGACTACGAGCAGTACTTC	CASSHGTDYEQYF
-	-	TRBJ1-4	TRBV28	TGTGCCAGCAGTCCTACGGCTAGGGGAGAAAAACTGTTTTTT	CASSPTARGEKLFF
-	-	TRBJ2-1	TRBV9	TGTGCCAGCAGCCCAGACCCTGCTGGGGGACTTAGGAATGAGCAGTTCTTC	CASSPDPAGGLRNEQFF
-	-	TRBJ2-5	TRBV19	TGTGCCAGTAGTAACCAACGGGAGACCCAGTACTTC	CASSNQRETQYF
TRBD2	-	TRBJ2-4	TRBV6-5	TGTGCCAGCAGCGTCAGCGGGAGGGCCGGGCACATTCAGTACTTC	CASSVSGRAGHIQYF
TRBD1	-	TRBJ2-7	TRBV28	TGTGCCAGCACCCAAAGCCGGGACAGCTCCTACGAGCAGTACTTC	CASTQSRDSSYEQYF
-	once	TRBJ2-3	TRBV9	TGTGCCAGCAGCGGGACAGACATTTCAGATACGCAGTATTTT	CASSGTDISDTQYF
-	-	TRBJ1-1	TRBV2	TGTGCCAGCAGTGGGGGAACAGGCTCAATCATGAACACTGAAGCTTTCTTT	CASSGGTGSIMNTEAFF
-	once	TRBJ1-4	TRBV19	TGTGCCAGCGAACCCGCAACTAATGAAAAACTGTTTTTT	CASEPATNEKLFF
TRBD2	once	TRBJ2-6	TRBV5-1	TGCGCCAGCAGCTTCGGGCTGGGAGGGAACTCTGGGGCCAACGTCCTGACTTTC	CASSFGLGGNSGANVLTF
TRBD1	-	TRBJ2-5	TRBV5-8	TGTGCCAGCAGCTTAGGGTCGGCACAGGGGGCCCCAGAGACCCAGTACTTC	CASSLGSAQGAPETQYF
TRBD2	-	TRBJ2-1	TRBV19	TGTGCCAGTAGTACGACCGGGACTACCGGAGTAACGCAGTTCTTC	CASSTTGTTGVTQFF